These 31 T cell receptor beta chains were all obtained from the same sample, sequenced in a study of cytomegalovirus exposure and HLA in healthy donors. TCRdb keeps only in-frame clones here, not all; method: immunoSEQ multiplex PCR. Found here are approximately 160,000 clones, over 85% of them singletons; the top ten hold about 9.4%. Sequencing used PBMCs. Receptors were obtained from a woman between 18 and 30 years old in good health and CMV-seropositive.

This clone was detected only once. The chain couples TRBV4-2 to TRBJ1-1; D call uncertain. Germline-derived CDR1 and CDR2 are LGHNA and YNFKEQ. The V end was cut by 5 bases, the J end by 1 base, with 14 bases between. The CDR3 contains 15 residues. The CDR3 coding sequence is TGTGCCAGCAGCGCCACGCGTCACTCGAACACTGAAGCTTTCTTT. Its translation: CASSATRHSNTEAFF.

This clone was seen a handful of times. V usage is TRBV7-3 and J usage is TRBJ1-1; D may be TRBD1 (6 bases). The CDR3 runs to 14 residues. The V gene's germline CDR1 is SGHTA and CDR2 FQGTGA. With 5 bases removed from V and 6 bases from J, the gap between germline ends came to 16 bases. This chain's CDR3 is CASSRSGDGAEAFF. As DNA, the CDR3 is TGTGCCAGCAGCAGATCAGGGGACGGCGCTGAAGCTTTCTTT.

The V call is TRBV5-6, the J call TRBJ2-3; 7 bases fit TRBD2. This CDR3 is 15 amino acids long. Germline lookup yields CDR1 SGHDT and CDR2 YYEEEE. V lost 3 bases, J lost 6 bases, and 10 bases stayed unmatched. The CDR3 DNA reads TGTGCCAGCAGCTGGAGAGACCGGGGAGGGGATACGCAGTATTTT. It is translated as CASSWRDRGGDTQYF. Drawing the rest from reference TRBV5-6 and TRBJ2-3, the complete variable domain is DAGVTQSPTHLIKTRGQQVTLRCSPKSGHDTVSWYQQALGQGPQFIFQYYEEEERQRGNFPDRFSGHQFPNYSSELNVNALLLGDSALYLCASSWRDRGGDTQYFGPGTRLTVL.

The rearrangement joins TRBV6-6 to TRBJ2-6; D might be TRBD1 (6 bases). CDR1 and CDR2 from the germline V gene are MNHNY and SVGAGI (reference sequence). V lost 4 bases, J lost 3 bases, and 10 bases lay in between. This CDR3 comprises 15 residues. The CDR3 region is CASSWGTLGANVLTF. In DNA form, the CDR3 reads TGTGCCAGCAGTTGGGGGACACTTGGGGCCAACGTCCTGACTTTC.

The J gene is TRBJ2-3, the V gene TRBV18, with D possibly matching TRBD2 (6 bases). Trimming removed 6 bases at V and 3 bases at J, with 22 bases between. This CDR3 is built from 17 residues. Germline-derived CDR1 and CDR2 are KGHSH and LQKENI. CDR3 amino acids: CASSPQNTSPRTDTQYF. In DNA, the CDR3 is TGTGCCAGCTCTCCCCAAAACACTAGCCCGAGAACAGATACGCAGTATTTT.

V is TRBV18 and J is TRBJ1-1; D is undetermined. The CDR3 loop spans 13 amino acids. V lost 2 bases, J lost 2 bases, and 6 bases lay in between. CDR1 KGHSH and CDR2 LQKENI come from the germline V gene. The CDR3 sequence: CASSPDTNTEAFF. CDR3 nucleotide sequence: TGTGCCAGCTCACCAGACACCAACACTGAAGCTTTCTTT.

With regard to this clone: One junction end does not reproduce the germline sequence, and a read error may be involved. The chain links TRBV7-3 to TRBJ1-1, with 9 nucleotides matching TRBD1. Germline CDR1 SGHTA, CDR2 FQGTGA. The length of the CDR3 is 15 residues. The DNA of the CDR3 is TGTGCCAGCAGCCTAACGGGACAGGGAGGGACTGAAGCTTTCTTT. This translates into CASSLTGQGGTEAFF. Filled out from reference TRBV7-3 and TRBJ1-1, the complete variable domain reads GAGVSQTPSNKVTEKGKYVELRCDPISGHTALYWYRQSLGQGPEFLIYFQGTGAADDSGLPNDRFFAVRPEGSVSTLKIQRTERGDSAVYLCASSLTGQGGTEAFFGQGTRLTVV.

V is TRBV29-1 and J is TRBJ2-7; D is ambiguous. The CDR3 loop spans 14 amino acids. Trimming took off 0 bases at V and 0 bases at J, with 9 bases between the two ends. Germline CDR1 reads SQVTM; CDR2 reads ANQGSEA. The chain's CDR3 is CSVEDPPSSYEQYF. Here the CDR3 DNA reads TGCAGCGTTGAAGATCCTCCCAGCTCCTACGAGCAGTACTTC.

Only one count was recorded for this clone. The gene calls are TRBV30 and TRBJ2-1; no reliable D call. The CDR3 has 12 amino acids. Germline CDR1 reads GTSNPN; CDR2 reads SVGIG (reference sequence). Trimming removed 2 bases at V and 9 bases at J, with 11 bases between. CDR3 loop: CAWSPTNFEQFF. CDR3 nucleotide sequence: TGTGCCTGGAGTCCAACTAATTTTGAGCAGTTCTTC.

This clone appeared a single time. This sequence joins TRBV2 and TRBJ2-7, with 8 nucleotides matching TRBD1. Germline assignment: CDR1 SNHLY and CDR2 FYNNEI. This CDR3 spans 14 amino acids. The V segment lost 6 bases and the J segment 3 bases; nucleotides outside the gene matches: 7. In DNA, the CDR3 is TGTGCCAGCAGCGGTCCGGGACAGGTCTACGAGCAGTACTTC. This gives the protein CASSGPGQVYEQYF.

The rearrangement links TRBV11-2 to TRBJ2-2; D perhaps matches TRBD1 (5 bases). The ends were cut back, 6 bases at V and 4 bases at J, with 15 bases in the middle. Germline loops: CDR1 SGHAT, CDR2 FQNNGV. The CDR3 runs 15 residues. This CDR3 is CASRRTDISTGELFF. CDR3 nucleotide sequence: TGTGCCAGCAGGCGAACGGACATCTCCACCGGGGAGCTGTTTTTT.

CDR3 region: CASSLGGQGSNQPQHF. For the CDR3, the DNA is TGTGCCAGCAGTCTAGGGGGACAGGGTAGCAATCAGCCCCAGCATTTT. The chain couples TRBV28 to TRBJ1-5; 9 bases match TRBD1. CDR3 length: 16 amino acids. From germline, CDR1 is MDHEN and CDR2 SYDVKM. Unmatched junction bases numbered 5, after V lost 5 bases and J lost 0 bases.

The chain combines TRBV30 with TRBJ2-1; TRBD2 matches 8 bases. V was pared by 2 bases and J by 5 bases, with 5 bases of the junction left unmatched. The CDR3 extends over 14 amino acids. Germline values: CDR1 GTSNPN, CDR2 SVGIG (reference sequence). The CDR3 loop is CAWSPSGRHNEQFF. As DNA, the CDR3 is TGTGCCTGGAGTCCCAGCGGGAGACACAATGAGCAGTTCTTC.

A single count supports this clone. The V gene is TRBV28, the J gene TRBJ2-7; 7 nucleotides agree with TRBD1. Germline V lookup: CDR1 MDHEN, CDR2 SYDVKM. This CDR3 spans 13 amino acids. V dropped 5 bases and J dropped 2; count of bases not matched to a gene: 3. CDR3 amino acids: CASSTTGPYEQYF. CDR3 coding DNA: TGTGCCAGCAGTACGACAGGGCCCTACGAGCAGTACTTC.

This clone was counted a few times. The chain joins TRBV29-1 to TRBJ1-2, with D uncertain. Deletions cut 4 bases from V and 2 bases from J, with 5 bases between. The CDR3 length is 11 residues. In germline, CDR1 is SQVTM, CDR2 ANQGSEA. The CDR3 coding sequence is TGCAGCGTTGTCCAGAACTATGGCTACACCTTC. This translates into CSVVQNYGYTF.

The chain couples TRBV5-1 to TRBJ2-5; TRBD2 matches 9 bases. The V gene end was trimmed by 2 bases and the J gene end by 5 bases; junction bases not matched to a gene: 7. The CDR3 is made up of 15 amino acids. In germline, CDR1 is SGHRS, CDR2 YFSETQ. The CDR3 region is CASSLVIAGVETQYF. In DNA form, the CDR3 reads TGCGCCAGCAGCTTAGTAATAGCGGGAGTTGAGACCCAGTACTTC.

This clone occurred once. The chain employs TRBV2 and TRBJ2-1, with 10 bases matching TRBD2. The trim removed 1 base at V and 7 bases at J, leaving 4 bases unmatched. The germline CDR1 and CDR2 sequences are SNHLY and FYNNEI. The CDR3 has 15 amino acids. This CDR3 reads CASSEESGRANEQFF. The CDR3 bases are TGTGCCAGCAGTGAAGAGAGCGGGAGGGCTAATGAGCAGTTCTTC.

The chain combines TRBV27 with TRBJ1-1, with 9 bases matching TRBD1. Germline values: CDR1 MNHEY, CDR2 SMNVEV (reference sequence). The trim removed 6 bases at V and 4 bases at J, leaving 3 bases unmatched. The CDR3 contains 13 residues. CDR3 in DNA: TGTGCCAGCAGGAAGACAGGGGGCACTGAAGCTTTCTTT. This encodes CASRKTGGTEAFF.

In its sample, this clone was seen a few times. The chain links TRBV5-1 to TRBJ2-7; D unresolved. Germline V gene lookup returns CDR1 SGHRS and CDR2 YFSETQ. CDR3 length: 13 residues. V dropped 0 bases and J dropped 2 bases, with 6 bases sitting between them. CDR3 protein: CASSLGTTYEQYF. The CDR3 region has the DNA TGCGCCAGCAGCTTGGGCACAACCTACGAGCAGTACTTC. Full variable domain (rest looked up from reference TRBV5-1 and TRBJ2-7): KAGVTQTPRYLIKTRGQQVTLSCSPISGHRSVSWYQQTPGQGLQFLFEYFSETQRNKGNFPGRFSGRQFSNSRSEMNVSTLELGDSALYLCASSLGTTYEQYFGPGTRLTVT.

The chain joins TRBV10-3 to TRBJ1-2; D is possibly TRBD1 (5 bases). Trimming took 4 bases from V and 7 from J, leaving 16 bases between them. Germline V CDR1 and CDR2: ENHRY, SYGVKD. CDR3 length equals 14 residues. CDR3 sequence (DNA): TGTGCCATCAGTGTTGCAGCAAGGGACTGTGGCTACACCTTC. This codes for CAISVAARDCGYTF.

DNA of the CDR3: TGTGCCAGCAGTTACCTGTCGGACGGGGACACTGAAGCTTTCTTT. Translated: CASSYLSDGDTEAFF. The chain couples TRBV6-5 to TRBJ1-1; D remains unclear. The CDR3 covers 15 residues. In germline, CDR1 is MNHEY, CDR2 SVGAGI. The germline V and J ends were trimmed by 2 bases and 3 bases, with 13 bases remaining between them.

V is TRBV5-1 and J is TRBJ1-2; D ambiguous. Per germline, CDR1 SGHRS and CDR2 YFSETQ. This CDR3 is 15 amino acids long. V was clipped by 4 bases and J by 4 bases, with 17 bases between them. The CDR3 protein is CASSPEPGGTYGYTF. For the CDR3, the DNA is TGCGCCAGCAGCCCCGAGCCGGGAGGCACCTATGGCTACACCTTC.

CDR3 nucleotides: TGCGCCAGCAGTGCGGCGGGAGGGCCGGATGAGCAGTTCTTC. This sequence encodes CASSAAGGPDEQFF. The chain joins TRBV10-1 to TRBJ2-1; 9 bases agree with TRBD2. J was trimmed by 8 bases and V by 4 bases; bases with no gene match: 6. Looked up from germline, CDR1 is WNHNN and CDR2 is SYGVQD (reference sequence). The CDR3 is 14 amino acids.

V is TRBV28 and J is TRBJ2-2; D unresolved. Deletions cut 2 bases from V and 3 bases from J, with 10 bases between. Germline CDR1 reads MDHEN; CDR2 reads SYDVKM. CDR3 length: 15 residues. Here the CDR3 DNA reads TGTGCCAGCAGTTTACCCGGGTTGGACACCGGGGAGCTGTTTTTT. Translation gives CASSLPGLDTGELFF.

The V call is TRBV30, the J call TRBJ2-5; TRBD1 aligns across 7 bases. V lost 1 base and J lost 5; bases outside the gene matches: 4. The germline V gene encodes CDR1 GTSNPN and CDR2 SVGIG (reference sequence). The CDR3 contains 13 residues. The CDR3, as DNA: TGTGCCTGGAGTGAAAACAGGGGTGAGACCCAGTACTTC. It specifies CAWSENRGETQYF.

J is TRBJ2-7 and V is TRBV11-2; perhaps TRBD1 as D (5 bases). The CDR3 length is 13 residues. Trimming pared 5 bases from V and 5 bases from J, leaving 13 bases between. Per germline, CDR1 SGHAT and CDR2 FQNNGV. CDR3 sequence: CASSGFRVNEQYF. Here the CDR3 DNA reads TGTGCCAGCAGCGGATTCAGGGTCAACGAGCAGTACTTC. The entire variable domain, with the rest obtained from reference TRBV11-2 and TRBJ2-7, is as follows: EAGVAQSPRYKIIEKRQSVAFWCNPISGHATLYWYQQILGQGPKLLIQFQNNGVVDDSQLPKDRFSAERLKGVDSTLKIQPAKLEDSAVYLCASSGFRVNEQYFGPGTRLTVT.

The table lists this clone with a count of one. V is TRBV11-3 and J is TRBJ1-1, with D unclear. The germline V and J ends were trimmed by 4 bases and 1 base, with 10 bases remaining between them. Germline loops: CDR1 SGHNT, CDR2 YENEEA. This CDR3 comprises 14 residues. CDR3 in amino acids: CASSSRRGNTEAFF. The CDR3 DNA is TGTGCCAGCAGCTCTCGTCGGGGGAACACTGAAGCTTTCTTT.

The chain recombines TRBV6-6 with TRBJ2-2, with D uncertain. The CDR3 runs 15 residues. The germline V gene has CDR1 MNHNY and CDR2 SVGAGI (reference sequence). V was trimmed by 0 bases and J by 0 bases, leaving 5 bases between them. CDR3 in DNA: TGTGCCAGCAGTTACTCATCGGCGAACACCGGGGAGCTGTTTTTT. Amino acids: CASSYSSANTGELFF.

The CDR3 bases are TGTGCCAGCAGTGAAGAAGCCGGGCAGCCCCAGCATTTT. Translated, it gives CASSEEAGQPQHF. The V and J genes are TRBV2 and TRBJ1-5; D gene uncertain. V lost 1 base and J 7 bases, leaving 8 bases between the germline ends. The CDR3 is 13 residues long. CDR1 and CDR2 from the germline V gene are SNHLY and FYNNEI.

The chain couples TRBV27 to TRBJ2-1; TRBD2 matches 13 bases. With V trimmed by 5 bases and J by 4 bases, 5 bases remained unmatched. Germline CDR1 MNHEY, CDR2 SMNVEV (reference sequence). The CDR3 is 16 residues long. The DNA of the CDR3 is TGTGCCAGCAGTCCACAGACTAGCGGGGGGTACAATGAGCAGTTCTTC. It codes for CASSPQTSGGYNEQFF.

This chain joins TRBV7-9 and TRBJ2-3; a weak D match, TRBD2 (5 bases). Trimming pared 5 bases from V and 3 bases from J, leaving 15 bases between. CDR3 length: 15 amino acids. Germline CDR1 and CDR2: SEHNR and FQNEAQ (reference sequence). CDR3 coding DNA: TGTGCCAGCAGCCCCGGACCGAGGGAAACAGATACGCAGTATTTT. This encodes CASSPGPRETDTQYF.